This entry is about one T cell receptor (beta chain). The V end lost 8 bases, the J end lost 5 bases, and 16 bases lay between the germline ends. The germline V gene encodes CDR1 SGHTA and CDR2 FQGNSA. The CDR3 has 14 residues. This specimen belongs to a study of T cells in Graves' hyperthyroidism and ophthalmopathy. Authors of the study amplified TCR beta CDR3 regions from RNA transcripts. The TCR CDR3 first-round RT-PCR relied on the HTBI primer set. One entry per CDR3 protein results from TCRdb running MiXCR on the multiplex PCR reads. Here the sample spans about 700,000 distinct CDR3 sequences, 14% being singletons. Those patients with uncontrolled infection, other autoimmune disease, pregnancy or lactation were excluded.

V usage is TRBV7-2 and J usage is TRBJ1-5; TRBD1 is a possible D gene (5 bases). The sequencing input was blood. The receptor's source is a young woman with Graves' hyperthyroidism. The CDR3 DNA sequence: TGTGCCAGCTCACGCGGGGGAGGGGATCAGCCCCAGCATTTT. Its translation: CASSRGGGDQPQHF.